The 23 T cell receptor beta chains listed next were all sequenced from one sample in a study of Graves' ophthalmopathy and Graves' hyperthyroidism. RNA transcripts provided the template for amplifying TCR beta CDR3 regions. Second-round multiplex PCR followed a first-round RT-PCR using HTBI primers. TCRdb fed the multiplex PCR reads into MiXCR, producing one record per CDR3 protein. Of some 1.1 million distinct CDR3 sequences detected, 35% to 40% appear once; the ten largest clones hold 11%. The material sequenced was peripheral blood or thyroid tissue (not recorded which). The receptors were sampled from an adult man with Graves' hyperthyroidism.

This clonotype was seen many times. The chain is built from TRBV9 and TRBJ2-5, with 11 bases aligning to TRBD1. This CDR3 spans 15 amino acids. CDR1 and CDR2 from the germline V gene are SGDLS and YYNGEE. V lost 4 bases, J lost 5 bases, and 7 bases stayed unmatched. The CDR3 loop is CASSLGQGAWETQYF. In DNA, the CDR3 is TGTGCCAGCAGCCTCGGACAGGGGGCGTGGGAGACCCAGTACTTC. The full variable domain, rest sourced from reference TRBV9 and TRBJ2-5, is DSGVTQTPKHLITATGQRVTLRCSPRSGDLSVYWYQQSLDQGLQFLIQYYNGEERAKGNILERFSAQQFPDLHSELNLSSLELGDSALYFCASSLGQGAWETQYFGPGTRLLVL.

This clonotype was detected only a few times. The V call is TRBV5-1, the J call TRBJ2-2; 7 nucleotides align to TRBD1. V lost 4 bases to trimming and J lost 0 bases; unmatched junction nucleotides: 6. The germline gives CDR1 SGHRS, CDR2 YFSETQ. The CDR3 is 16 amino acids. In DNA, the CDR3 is TGCGCCAGCAGCACCCCGGGACAGACGAACACCGGGGAGCTGTTTTTT. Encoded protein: CASSTPGQTNTGELFF.

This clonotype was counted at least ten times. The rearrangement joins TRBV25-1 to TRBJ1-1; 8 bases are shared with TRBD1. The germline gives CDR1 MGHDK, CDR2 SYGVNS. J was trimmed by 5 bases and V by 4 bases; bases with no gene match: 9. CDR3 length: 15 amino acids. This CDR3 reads CASSARQGAITEAFF. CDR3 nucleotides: TGTGCCAGCAGTGCACGGCAGGGGGCGATTACTGAAGCTTTCTTT.

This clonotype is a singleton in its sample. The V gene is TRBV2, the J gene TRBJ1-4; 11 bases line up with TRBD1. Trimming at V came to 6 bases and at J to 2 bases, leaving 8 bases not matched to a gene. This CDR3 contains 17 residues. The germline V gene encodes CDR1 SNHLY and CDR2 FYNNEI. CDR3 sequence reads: CASSVAGTGGTNEKLFF. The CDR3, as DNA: TGTGCCAGCAGCGTAGCCGGGACAGGGGGTACTAATGAAAAACTGTTTTTT. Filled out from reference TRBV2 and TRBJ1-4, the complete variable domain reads EPEVTQTPSHQVTQMGQEVILRCVPISNHLYFYWYRQILGQKVEFLVSFYNNEISEKSEIFDDQFSVERPDGSNFTLKIRSTKLEDSAMYFCASSVAGTGGTNEKLFFGSGTQLSVL.

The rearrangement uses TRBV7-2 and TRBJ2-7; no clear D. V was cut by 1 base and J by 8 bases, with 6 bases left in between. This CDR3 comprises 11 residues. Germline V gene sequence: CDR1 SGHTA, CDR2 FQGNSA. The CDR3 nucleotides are TGTGCCAGCAGCTTAGGGAATCAGCAGTACTTC. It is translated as CASSLGNQQYF.

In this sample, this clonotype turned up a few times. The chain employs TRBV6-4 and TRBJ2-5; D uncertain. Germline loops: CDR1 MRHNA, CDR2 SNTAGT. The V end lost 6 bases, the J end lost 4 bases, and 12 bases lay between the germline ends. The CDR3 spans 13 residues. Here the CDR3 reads CASSTYWGETQYF. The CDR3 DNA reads TGTGCCAGCAGCACTTATTGGGGAGAGACCCAGTACTTC.

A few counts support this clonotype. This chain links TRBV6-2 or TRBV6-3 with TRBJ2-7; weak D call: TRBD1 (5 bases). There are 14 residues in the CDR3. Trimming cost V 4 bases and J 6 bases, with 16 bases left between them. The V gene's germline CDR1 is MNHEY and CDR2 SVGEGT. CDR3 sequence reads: CASSFPAGYSEQYF. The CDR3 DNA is TGTGCCAGCAGTTTTCCAGCAGGGTATAGCGAGCAGTACTTC.

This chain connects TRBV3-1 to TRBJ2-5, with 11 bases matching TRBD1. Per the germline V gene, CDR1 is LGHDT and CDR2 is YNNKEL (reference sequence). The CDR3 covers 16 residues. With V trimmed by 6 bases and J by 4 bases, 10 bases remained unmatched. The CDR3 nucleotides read TGTGCCAGCAGTTACCAGGGACAGGGGGTGGGAGAGACCCAGTACTTC. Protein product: CASSYQGQGVGETQYF.

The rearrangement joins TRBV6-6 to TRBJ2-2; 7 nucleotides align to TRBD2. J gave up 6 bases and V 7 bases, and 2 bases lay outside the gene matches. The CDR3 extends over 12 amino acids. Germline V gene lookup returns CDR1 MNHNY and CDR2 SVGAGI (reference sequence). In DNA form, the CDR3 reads TGTGCCAGCATGGGGGGGGCCGGGGAGCTGTTTTTT. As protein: CASMGGAGELFF.

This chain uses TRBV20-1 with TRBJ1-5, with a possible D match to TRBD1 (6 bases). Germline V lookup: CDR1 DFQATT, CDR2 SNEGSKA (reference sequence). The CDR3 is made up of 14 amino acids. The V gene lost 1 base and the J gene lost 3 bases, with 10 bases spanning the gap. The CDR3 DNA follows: TGCAGTGCTAGAGGGACAGTCTACAATCAGCCCCAGCATTTT. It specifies CSARGTVYNQPQHF.

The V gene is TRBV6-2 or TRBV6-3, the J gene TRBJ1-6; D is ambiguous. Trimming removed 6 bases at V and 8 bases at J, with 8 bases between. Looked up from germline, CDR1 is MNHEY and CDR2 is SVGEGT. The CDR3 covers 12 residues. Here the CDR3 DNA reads TGTGCCAGCAGGATTATGGATTCACCCCTCCACTTT. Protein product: CASRIMDSPLHF.

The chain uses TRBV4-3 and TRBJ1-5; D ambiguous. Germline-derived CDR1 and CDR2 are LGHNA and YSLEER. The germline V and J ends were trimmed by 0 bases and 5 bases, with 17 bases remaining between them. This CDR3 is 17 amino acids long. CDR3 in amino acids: CASSQDSAPSLDQPQHF. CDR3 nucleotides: TGCGCCAGCAGCCAAGATTCGGCCCCAAGCCTCGATCAGCCCCAGCATTTT.

CDR3 bases: TGTGCCAGCAGCCAAGACCGTCGGCGGGCGGGTTTGGCTAGCGGGGTCCAAGAGACCCAGTACTTC. This sequence encodes CASSQDRRRAGLASGVQETQYF. This sequence joins TRBV7-2 and TRBJ2-5, with 9 bases fitting TRBD2. The germline V gene has CDR1 SGHTA and CDR2 FQGNSA. The CDR3 has 22 residues. J lost 1 base, V lost 5 bases, and 26 bases had no gene match.

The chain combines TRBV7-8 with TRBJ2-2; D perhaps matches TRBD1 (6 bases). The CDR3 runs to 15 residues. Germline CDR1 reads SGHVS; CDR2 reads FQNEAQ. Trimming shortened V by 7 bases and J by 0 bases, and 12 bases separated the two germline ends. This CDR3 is CASTPGDTNTGELFF. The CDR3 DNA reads TGTGCCAGCACCCCAGGGGACACGAACACCGGGGAGCTGTTTTTT.

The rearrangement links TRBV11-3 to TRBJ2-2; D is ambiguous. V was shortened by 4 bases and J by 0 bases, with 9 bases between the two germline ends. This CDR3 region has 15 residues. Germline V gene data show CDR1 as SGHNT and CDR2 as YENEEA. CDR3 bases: TGTGCCAGCAGCTCGACCGCTTCGAACACCGGGGAGCTGTTTTTT. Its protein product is CASSSTASNTGELFF.

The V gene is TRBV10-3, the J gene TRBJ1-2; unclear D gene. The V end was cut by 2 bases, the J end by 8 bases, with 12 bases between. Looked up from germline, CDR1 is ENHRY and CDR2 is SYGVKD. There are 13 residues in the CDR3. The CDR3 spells CAISETTAAGYTF. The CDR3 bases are TGTGCCATCAGTGAGACGACGGCCGCCGGCTACACCTTC.

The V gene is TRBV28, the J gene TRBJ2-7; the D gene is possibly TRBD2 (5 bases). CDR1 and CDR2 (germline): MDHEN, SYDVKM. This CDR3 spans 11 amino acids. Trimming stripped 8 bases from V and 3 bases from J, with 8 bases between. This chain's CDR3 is CASGSHYEQYF. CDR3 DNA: TGTGCCAGCGGGAGTCACTACGAGCAGTACTTC.

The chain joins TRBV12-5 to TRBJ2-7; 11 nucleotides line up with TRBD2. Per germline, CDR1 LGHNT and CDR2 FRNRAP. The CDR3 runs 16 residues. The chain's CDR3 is CASSPRQASGRHVSYF. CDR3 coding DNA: TGTGCCAGCTCACCCCGTCAGGCTAGCGGGAGGCACGTCTCTTACTTC.

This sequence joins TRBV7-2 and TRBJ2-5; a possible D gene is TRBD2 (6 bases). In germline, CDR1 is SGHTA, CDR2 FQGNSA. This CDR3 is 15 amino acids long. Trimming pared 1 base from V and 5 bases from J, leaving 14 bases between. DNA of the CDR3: TGTGCCAGCAGCTTAGAGGACCTACGGGGGGAGACCCAGTACTTC. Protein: CASSLEDLRGETQYF.

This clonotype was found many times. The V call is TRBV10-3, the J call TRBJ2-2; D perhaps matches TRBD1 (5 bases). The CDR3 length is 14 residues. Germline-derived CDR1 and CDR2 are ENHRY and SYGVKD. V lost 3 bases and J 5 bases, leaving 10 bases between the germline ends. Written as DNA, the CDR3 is TGTGCCATCAGTGATCACCAGGGAACCGGGGAGCTGTTTTTT. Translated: CAISDHQGTGELFF.

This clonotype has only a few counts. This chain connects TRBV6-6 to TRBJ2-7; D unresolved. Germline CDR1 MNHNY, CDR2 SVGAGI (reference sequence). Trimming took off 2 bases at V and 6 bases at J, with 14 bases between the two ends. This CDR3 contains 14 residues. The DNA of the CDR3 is TGTGCCAGCAGTTACCGGCCGACATCAACCGAGCAGTACTTC. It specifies CASSYRPTSTEQYF.

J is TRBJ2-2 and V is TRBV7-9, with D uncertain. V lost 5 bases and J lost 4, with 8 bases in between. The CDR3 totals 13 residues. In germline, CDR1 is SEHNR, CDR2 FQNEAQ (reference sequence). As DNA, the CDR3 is TGTGCCAGCAGCCCAGCTAGCACCGGGGAGCTGTTTTTT. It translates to CASSPASTGELFF.

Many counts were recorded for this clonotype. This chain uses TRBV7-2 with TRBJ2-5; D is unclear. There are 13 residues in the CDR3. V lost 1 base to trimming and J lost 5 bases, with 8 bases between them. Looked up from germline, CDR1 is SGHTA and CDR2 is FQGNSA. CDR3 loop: CASSLVASETQYF. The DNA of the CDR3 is TGTGCCAGCAGCTTAGTGGCGTCGGAGACCCAGTACTTC.